These 32 T cell receptor beta chains were all obtained from the same sample, sequenced in a study of metastatic and nonmetastatic thyroid tumors. TCRdb re-called clones via MiXCR from the PCR reads. Seen here are about 15,000 clones, 32% observed once, and the top ten hold 20% to 30%. Patients underwent thyroid surgery, and none had received any treatment before it. The sample was tumor tissue. Every receptor here comes from a female donor with papillary thyroid cancer or a benign thyroid nodule (not recorded which). Some clones in this sample may be carry-over from other donors' samples.

This clone was seen once. The chain couples TRBV19 to TRBJ1-3, with D possibly TRBD1 on 5 matching bases. In germline, CDR1 is LNHDA, CDR2 SQIVND (reference sequence). This CDR3 is 17 amino acids long. The ends were cut back, 7 bases at V and 0 bases at J, with 19 bases in the middle. The DNA of the CDR3 is TGTGCCAGTAAAGGGGTGACAGTGATGAACTCTGGAAACACCATATATTTT. As protein: CASKGVTVMNSGNTIYF.

Details on this clone: The conserved closing phenylalanine or tryptophan is absent in this CDR3, likely reflecting a read error. No DNA is shown, since the ends of the CDR3 on it are uncertain; the CDR3 is the one TCRdb lists. The chain recombines TRBV16 with TRBJ1-2. The CDR3 is 13 amino acids in total, end residues counted. The germline V gene encodes CDR1 KGHSY and CDR2 FQNENV. CDR3 region: CASSESSGYGYTV.

The chain joins TRBV11-2 to TRBJ2-7, with D unresolved. The germline V gene has CDR1 SGHAT and CDR2 FQNNGV. V shed 9 bases and J shed 0 bases, with 9 bases lying between them. This CDR3 has 12 amino acids. CDR3 DNA: TGTGCCAGTGGCGGATCCTCCTACGAGCAGTACTTC. It codes for CASGGSSYEQYF.

V gene TRBV7-3 combines with J gene TRBJ1-1, with D unresolved. The CDR3 totals 13 residues. Germline CDR1 reads SGHTA; CDR2 reads FQGTGA. V lost 5 bases and J lost 1, with 8 bases in between. CDR3 loop: CASSQGPNTEAFF. Written as DNA, the CDR3 is TGTGCCAGCAGCCAAGGGCCGAACACTGAAGCTTTCTTT.

The chain has TRBV19 and TRBJ2-2; D is uncertain. This CDR3 has 16 amino acids. CDR1 is LNHDA and CDR2 is SQIVND in the germline V gene (reference sequence). With 5 bases removed from V and 3 bases from J, the gap between germline ends came to 16 bases. The CDR3 sequence is CASSYRKSSDTGELFF. For the CDR3, the DNA is TGTGCCAGTAGTTATCGTAAAAGTTCGGACACCGGGGAGCTGTTTTTT.

CDR3 loop: CASRPDLGLAGTEQYF. CDR3 nucleotide sequence: TGCGCCAGCAGGCCGGACCTGGGACTAGCGGGAACCGAGCAGTACTTC. V gene TRBV5-1 combines with J gene TRBJ2-7; TRBD2 matches 13 bases. Trimming at V came to 5 bases and at J to 6 bases, leaving 11 bases not matched to a gene. Per germline, CDR1 SGHRS and CDR2 YFSETQ. CDR3 size: 16 residues.

This chain uses TRBV11-1 with TRBJ2-1; 12 bases line up with TRBD2. CDR1 SGHAT and CDR2 FQDESV come from the germline V gene (reference sequence). This CDR3 has 21 residues. With V trimmed by 4 bases and J by 0 bases, 16 bases remained unmatched. CDR3 loop: CASSSYAPGLAGLSSYNEQFF. DNA for the CDR3: TGTGCCAGCAGCTCGTACGCACCGGGACTAGCGGGCCTGAGCTCCTACAATGAGCAGTTCTTC.

This clone is deemed medium-sized. CDR3 amino acids: CASSQGFGSYEQYF. The CDR3 nucleotides read TGTGCCAGCAGCCAAGGATTTGGGTCCTACGAGCAGTACTTC. The chain employs TRBV3-1 and TRBJ2-7; D is unresolved. CDR1 and CDR2 (germline): LGHDT, YNNKEL (reference sequence). CDR3 length: 14 residues. The V gene lost 1 base and the J gene lost 1 base, with 8 bases spanning the gap.

The chain combines TRBV5-1 with TRBJ2-1, with 9 bases fitting TRBD2. V shed 0 bases and J 1 base; nucleotides not matched to a gene: 2. Germline CDR1 is SGHRS and CDR2 is YFSETQ. CDR3 length equals 16 residues. In DNA, the CDR3 is TGCGCCAGCAGCTTGGGGCTAGCGGGATCCTACAATGAGCAGTTCTTC. This encodes CASSLGLAGSYNEQFF.

A few counts support this clone. The chain joins TRBV6-5 to TRBJ1-6; D is uncertain. Germline CDR1 is MNHEY and CDR2 is SVGAGI. This CDR3 spans 15 amino acids. V was clipped by 0 bases and J by 9 bases, with 12 bases between them. CDR3 in DNA: TGTGCCAGCAGTTACTCGACGGTAGCCGGTTCACCCCTCCACTTT. Its protein is CASSYSTVAGSPLHF.

This clone has ten or more counts. The junction and the germline gene differ at one end; a read error may be behind it. The genes are TRBV14 and TRBJ1-1; 10 bases map to TRBD1. The CDR3 runs 12 residues. In germline, CDR1 is SGHDN, CDR2 FVKESK. Here the CDR3 DNA reads TGTGCCAGCAGCCATGGCGGGACAGGGGATATTTTT. This translates into CASSHGGTGDIF.

The V call is TRBV18, the J call TRBJ2-1; D remains unclear. Trimming removed 2 bases from V and 3 bases from J, with 8 bases in between. CDR3 size: 14 residues. CDR1 KGHSH and CDR2 LQKENI come from the germline V gene. The CDR3 sequence is CASSPTSLYNEQFF. For the CDR3, the DNA is TGTGCCAGCTCACCAACCAGTCTCTACAATGAGCAGTTCTTC.

V usage is TRBV25-1 and J usage is TRBJ1-6; D is uncertain. V lost 7 bases to trimming and J lost 1 base, with 8 bases between them. Germline-derived CDR1 and CDR2 are MGHDK and SYGVNS. The CDR3 runs 14 residues. The CDR3 DNA follows: TGTGCCAGCAAGTTGGGATCCTATAATTCACCCCTCCACTTT. Amino acid sequence: CASKLGSYNSPLHF.

This clone ranks as medium-sized. J is TRBJ1-4 and V is TRBV20-1; D uncertain. CDR1 is DFQATT and CDR2 is SNEGSKA in the germline V gene (reference sequence). The CDR3 is 15 residues long. The V gene lost 3 bases and the J gene lost 3 bases, with 14 bases spanning the gap. DNA for the CDR3: TGCAGTGCTAGGTCAGACGGAACAGCTAATGAAAAACTGTTTTTT. This encodes CSARSDGTANEKLFF.

The rearrangement joins TRBV28 to TRBJ2-7; 15 positions match TRBD2. Per the germline V gene, CDR1 is MDHEN and CDR2 is SYDVKM. Losses at the gene ends were 6 bases for V and 4 bases for J; bases not matched to a gene: 13. The CDR3 contains 18 residues. CDR3 nucleotides: TGTGCCAGCAGGCCCCAACCGGGACTAGCGGGAGGCTGGTACGAGCAGTACTTC. This sequence encodes CASRPQPGLAGGWYEQYF.

As concerns this clone: This may arise from a read error, as a much more abundant clone is one base away. The chain carries TRBV2 and TRBJ2-3; TRBD1 agrees at 8 bases. The germline gives CDR1 SNHLY, CDR2 FYNNEI. The CDR3 length is 15 residues. CDR3 sequence reads: CASRTQGVLTDMQYF. CDR3 in DNA: TGTGCCAGCAGAACACAGGGGGTGCTCACAGATATGCAGTATTTT. The entire variable domain, with the rest obtained from reference TRBV2 and TRBJ2-3, is as follows: EPEVTQTPSHQVTQMGQEVILRCVPISNHLYFYWYRQILGQKVEFLVSFYNNEISEKSEIFDDQFSVERPDGSNFTLKIRSTKLEDSAMYFCASRTQGVLTDMQYFGPGTRLTVL.

This clone was observed at least ten times. In DNA, the CDR3 is TGCAGCTCCCATGGGGGGAACACTGAAGCTTTCTTT. It is translated as CSSHGGNTEAFF. The V and J genes are TRBV20-1 and TRBJ1-1; D possibly corresponds to TRBD1 (5 bases). This CDR3 comprises 12 residues. Germline V gene sequence: CDR1 DFQATT, CDR2 SNEGSKA (reference sequence).

The chain uses TRBV20-1 and TRBJ2-7; 9 positions agree with TRBD1. Trimming cost V 1 base and J 1 base; bases outside gene matches: 8. Germline V CDR1 and CDR2: DFQATT, SNEGSKA (reference sequence). There are 16 residues in the CDR3. The CDR3 nucleotides read TGCAGTGCTAGAGTGACAGGGGGGGGACAATCCTACGAGCAGTACTTC. Translated, it gives CSARVTGGGQSYEQYF.

The sample holds a few counts of this clone. The chain couples TRBV6-2 or TRBV6-3 to TRBJ2-7; TRBD2 might be the D (6 bases). V lost 2 bases and J lost 4, with 12 bases in between. The CDR3 totals 14 residues. The germline V gene encodes CDR1 MNHEY and CDR2 SVGEGT. The CDR3 protein is CASSYGGLQYEQYF. The CDR3, as DNA: TGTGCCAGCAGTTACGGGGGACTCCAATACGAGCAGTACTTC.

This clone was seen ten or more times. V gene TRBV20-1 combines with J gene TRBJ2-1; TRBD1 agrees at 8 bases. Germline V gene lookup returns CDR1 DFQATT and CDR2 SNEGSKA (reference sequence). The junction had 6 bases not matched to a gene; V was cut back by 2 bases and J by 9 bases. This CDR3 is built from 13 residues. CDR3 DNA sequence: TGCAGTGCTAGAAGGACAGGGTCAAGTGAGCAGTTCTTC. Its translation: CSARRTGSSEQFF.

This clone was detected many times. The genes are TRBV18 and TRBJ2-3; D uncertain. The CDR3 consists of 14 residues. Germline V lookup: CDR1 KGHSH, CDR2 LQKENI. Between the trimmed V and J ends, which lost 4 bases and 0 bases, there was a span of 8 bases. The CDR3 region has the DNA TGTGCCAGCTCACAGGTTCATAGCACAGATACGCAGTATTTT. The encoded protein is CASSQVHSTDTQYF.

On this clone itself: No conserved phenylalanine or tryptophan ends this CDR3, so it is likely a read error. The V gene is TRBV12-3 or TRBV12-4, the J gene TRBJ2-7, with D possibly called TRBD1 or TRBD2 (5 bases each). V lost 4 bases and J lost 6, with 13 bases in between. The CDR3 length is 13 residues. The CDR3 loop is CASSWDGFVEQYL. DNA of the CDR3: TGTGCCAGCAGTTGGGACGGGTTCGTCGAGCAGTACTTG.

This CDR3 reads CAISLESGSYTQYF. The CDR3 DNA reads as TGTGCTATCAGCTTAGAGAGCGGGAGTTATACGCAGTATTTT. V and J are TRBV11-1 and TRBJ2-3, with 8 bases aligning to TRBD2. CDR3 length: 14 residues. Per germline, CDR1 SGHAT and CDR2 FQDESV (reference sequence).

The chain recombines TRBV11-2 with TRBJ2-7; 8 bases match TRBD1. This CDR3 is built from 17 residues. The trim removed 0 bases at V and 2 bases at J, leaving 9 bases unmatched. The V gene's germline CDR1 is SGHAT and CDR2 FQNNGV. The CDR3 sequence: CASSLEGPSTGAYEQYF. The CDR3 nucleotides read TGTGCCAGCAGCTTAGAGGGCCCCTCGACAGGGGCCTACGAGCAGTACTTC.

Ten or more counts support this clone. The CDR3 protein is CASSYPGLAGYEQYF. CDR3 coding DNA: TGTGCCAGCAGTTACCCGGGACTAGCGGGATACGAGCAGTACTTC. The chain has TRBV28 and TRBJ2-7, with 13 bases lining up with TRBD2. Germline assignment: CDR1 MDHEN and CDR2 SYDVKM. This CDR3 has 15 amino acids. V was pared by 4 bases and J by 4 bases, with 4 bases of the junction left unmatched.

The chain uses TRBV4-1 and TRBJ2-5; TRBD2 matches 16 bases. The germline V gene encodes CDR1 MGHRA and CDR2 YSYEKL. The CDR3 length is 19 residues. V was clipped by 0 bases and J by 6 bases; unmatched bases: 10. For the CDR3, the DNA is TGCGCCAGCAGCCAAGAAGGGACTAGCGGGAGGGCCGGTAGACAGACCCAGTACTTC. Translation gives CASSQEGTSGRAGRQTQYF.

This clone was counted many times. Other DNA sequences in this sample translate to the same CDR3. This chain joins TRBV7-3 and TRBJ2-3; no clear D. The length of the CDR3 is 14 residues. V lost 5 bases to trimming and J lost 2 bases, with 11 bases between them. The V gene's germline CDR1 is SGHTA and CDR2 FQGTGA. CDR3 sequence (DNA): TGTGCCAGCAGCACCACCGTAAACACAGATACGCAGTATTTT. Amino acids: CASSTTVNTDTQYF.

The rearrangement uses TRBV19 and TRBJ2-1, with unresolved D. V was trimmed by 1 base and J by 1 base, leaving 8 bases between them. This CDR3 comprises 15 residues. Looked up from germline, CDR1 is LNHDA and CDR2 is SQIVND (reference sequence). The CDR3 sequence is CASSIVSASYNEQFF. The CDR3 bases are TGTGCCAGTAGTATAGTGTCGGCTTCCTACAATGAGCAGTTCTTC.

The genes are TRBV20-1 and TRBJ2-7; 7 bases line up with TRBD1. Per germline, CDR1 DFQATT and CDR2 SNEGSKA (reference sequence). The length of the CDR3 is 12 residues. The trim removed 6 bases at V and 0 bases at J, leaving 2 bases unmatched. The CDR3 sequence is CSARDSSYEQYF. DNA of the CDR3: TGCAGTGCCAGGGACAGCTCCTACGAGCAGTACTTC.

In its sample, this clone is medium-sized. The gene calls are TRBV28 and TRBJ2-1; D might be TRBD1 (5 bases). The germline CDR1 and CDR2 sequences are MDHEN and SYDVKM. Trimming stripped 6 bases from V and 6 bases from J, with 18 bases between. The CDR3 has 15 amino acids. The chain's CDR3 is CASSLRFGAGNEQFF. Here the CDR3 DNA reads TGTGCCAGCAGCCTAAGATTTGGGGCAGGCAATGAGCAGTTCTTC.

Relative to its sample, this clone is medium-sized (0.01 to 0.1%). The rearrangement uses TRBV28 and TRBJ2-3, with 9 bases that match TRBD1. The germline gives CDR1 MDHEN, CDR2 SYDVKM. The CDR3 runs 16 residues. V lost 4 bases, J lost 4 bases, and 9 bases stayed unmatched. CDR3 nucleotides: TGTGCCAGCAGTTCGGGACAGGGAACCTCCTCAGATACGCAGTATTTT. As protein: CASSSGQGTSSDTQYF.

The V gene is TRBV20-1, the J gene TRBJ2-7; 8 nucleotides match TRBD1. Germline assignment: CDR1 DFQATT and CDR2 SNEGSKA (reference sequence). There are 16 residues in the CDR3. V gave up 4 bases and J gave up 2 bases; unmatched junction bases: 13. For the CDR3, the DNA is TGCAGTGCTAATGATAATTTCGGACAGGGTCCCTACGAGCAGTACTTC. Protein sequence: CSANDNFGQGPYEQYF.